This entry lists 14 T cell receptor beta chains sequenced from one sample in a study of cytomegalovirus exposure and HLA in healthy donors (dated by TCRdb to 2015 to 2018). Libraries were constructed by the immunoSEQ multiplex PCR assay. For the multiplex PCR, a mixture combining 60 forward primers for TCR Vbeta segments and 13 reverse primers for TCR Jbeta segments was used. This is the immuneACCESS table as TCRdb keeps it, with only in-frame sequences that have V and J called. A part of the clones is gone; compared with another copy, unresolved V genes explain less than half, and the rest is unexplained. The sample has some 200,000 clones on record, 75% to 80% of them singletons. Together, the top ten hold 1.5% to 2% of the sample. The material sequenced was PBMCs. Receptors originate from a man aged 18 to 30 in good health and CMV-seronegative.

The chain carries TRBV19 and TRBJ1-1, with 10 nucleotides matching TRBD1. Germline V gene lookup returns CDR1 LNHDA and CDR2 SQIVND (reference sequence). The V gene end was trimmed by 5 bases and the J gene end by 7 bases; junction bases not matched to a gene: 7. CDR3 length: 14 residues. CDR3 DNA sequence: TGTGCCAGTAGTGCCCTGACAGGGGGCGGTGAAGCTTTCTTT. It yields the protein CASSALTGGGEAFF.

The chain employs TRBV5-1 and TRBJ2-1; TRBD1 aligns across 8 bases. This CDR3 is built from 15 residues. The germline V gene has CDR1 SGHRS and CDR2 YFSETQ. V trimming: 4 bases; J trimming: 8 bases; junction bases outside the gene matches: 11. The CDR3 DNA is TGCGCCAGCAGCCCAGGACAGGGCGGTAACGATGAGCAGTTCTTC. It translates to CASSPGQGGNDEQFF.

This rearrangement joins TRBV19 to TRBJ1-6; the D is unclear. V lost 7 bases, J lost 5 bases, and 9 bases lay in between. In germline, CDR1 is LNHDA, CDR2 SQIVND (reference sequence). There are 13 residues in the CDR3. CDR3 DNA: TGTGCCAGTAAAGAGTCGCATAATTCACCCCTCCACTTT. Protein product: CASKESHNSPLHF.

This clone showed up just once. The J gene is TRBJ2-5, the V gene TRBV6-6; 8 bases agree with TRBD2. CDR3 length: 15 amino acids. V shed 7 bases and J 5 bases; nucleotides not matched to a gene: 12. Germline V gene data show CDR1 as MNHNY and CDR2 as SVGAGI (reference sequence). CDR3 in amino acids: CASTLSGISSETQYF. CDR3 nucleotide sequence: TGTGCCAGCACCCTTAGCGGGATTAGTAGTGAGACCCAGTACTTC.

This chain's CDR3 is CAGYTDSRLAFF. The DNA of the CDR3 is TGTGCCGGGTATACGGACAGTCGGTTAGCTTTCTTT. J is TRBJ1-1 and V is TRBV7-6; D is possibly TRBD1 (6 bases). CDR3 length: 12 amino acids. Trimming stripped 11 bases from V and 10 bases from J, with 20 bases between. CDR1 is SGHVS and CDR2 is FNYEAQ in the germline V gene.

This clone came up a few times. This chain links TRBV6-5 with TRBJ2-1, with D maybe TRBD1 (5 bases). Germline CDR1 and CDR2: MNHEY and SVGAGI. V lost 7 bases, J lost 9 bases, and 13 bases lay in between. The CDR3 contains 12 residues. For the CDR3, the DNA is TGTGCCAGCAACAAACCAGGGCTTGAGCAGTTCTTC. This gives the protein CASNKPGLEQFF.

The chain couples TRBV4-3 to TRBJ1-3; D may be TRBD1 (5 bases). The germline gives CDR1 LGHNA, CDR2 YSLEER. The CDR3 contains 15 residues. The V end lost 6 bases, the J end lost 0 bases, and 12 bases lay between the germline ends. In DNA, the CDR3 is TGCGCCAGCAGTCGTGACAGTTTCTCTGGAAACACCATATATTTT. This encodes CASSRDSFSGNTIYF.

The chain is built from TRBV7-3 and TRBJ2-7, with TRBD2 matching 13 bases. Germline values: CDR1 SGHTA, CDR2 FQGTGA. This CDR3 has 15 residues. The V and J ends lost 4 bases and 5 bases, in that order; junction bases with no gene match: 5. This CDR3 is CASSSSGTSGDEQYF. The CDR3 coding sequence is TGTGCCAGCAGCTCCTCCGGGACTAGCGGGGACGAGCAGTACTTC. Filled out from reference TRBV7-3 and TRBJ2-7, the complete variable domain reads GAGVSQTPSNKVTEKGKYVELRCDPISGHTALYWYRQSLGQGPEFLIYFQGTGAADDSGLPNDRFFAVRPEGSVSTLKIQRTERGDSAVYLCASSSSGTSGDEQYFGPGTRLTVT.

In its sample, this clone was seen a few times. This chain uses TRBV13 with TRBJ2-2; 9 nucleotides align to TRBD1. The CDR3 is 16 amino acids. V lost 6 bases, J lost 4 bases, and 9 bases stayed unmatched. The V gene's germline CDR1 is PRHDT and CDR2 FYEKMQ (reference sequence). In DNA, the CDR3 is TGTGCCAGCAGTTTTCCGGGACAGGGAGGCACCGGGGAGCTGTTTTTT. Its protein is CASSFPGQGGTGELFF.

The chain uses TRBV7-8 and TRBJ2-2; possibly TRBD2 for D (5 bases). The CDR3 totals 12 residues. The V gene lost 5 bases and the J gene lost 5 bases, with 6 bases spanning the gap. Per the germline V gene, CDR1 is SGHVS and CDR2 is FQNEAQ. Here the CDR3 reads CASSTRTGELFF. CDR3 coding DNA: TGTGCCAGCAGCACTAGGACCGGGGAGCTGTTTTTT.

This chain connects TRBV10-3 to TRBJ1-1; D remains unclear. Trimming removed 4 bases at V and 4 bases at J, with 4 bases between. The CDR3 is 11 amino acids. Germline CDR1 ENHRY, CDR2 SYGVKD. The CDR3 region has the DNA TGTGCCATCAGTGCGGGCACTGAAGCTTTCTTT. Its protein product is CAISAGTEAFF.

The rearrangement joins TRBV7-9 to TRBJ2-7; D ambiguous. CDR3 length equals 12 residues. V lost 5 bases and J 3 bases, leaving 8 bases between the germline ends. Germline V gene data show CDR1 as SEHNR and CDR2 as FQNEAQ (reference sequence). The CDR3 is CASSPANYEQYF. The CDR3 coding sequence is TGTGCCAGCAGCCCCGCGAACTACGAGCAGTACTTC.

The DNA for the CDR3 is TGTGCCTGGAGTCCCCTAAGCTTAGTCGCTGGCTACACCTTC. It yields the protein CAWSPLSLVAGYTF. V usage is TRBV30 and J usage is TRBJ1-2; no clear D. The V gene lost 2 bases and the J gene lost 7 bases, with 17 bases spanning the gap. Germline loops: CDR1 GTSNPN, CDR2 SVGIG (reference sequence). This CDR3 spans 14 amino acids.

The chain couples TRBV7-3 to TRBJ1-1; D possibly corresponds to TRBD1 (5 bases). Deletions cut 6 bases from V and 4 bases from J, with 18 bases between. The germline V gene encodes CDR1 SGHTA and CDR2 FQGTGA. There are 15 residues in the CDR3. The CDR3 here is CASSSSLGGSTEAFF. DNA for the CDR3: TGTGCCAGCAGTTCCAGCCTCGGGGGAAGCACTGAAGCTTTCTTT.